Following are 16 T cell receptor beta chains from one sample sequenced in a study of T cells expressing NK-cell markers. For each CDR3 protein, TCRdb gives one entry from its re-call of the 5' RACE reads, without DNA. The sample spans fewer than 400,000 distinct CDR3 sequences; the ten largest clones claim about 10%. Sequenced: blood T cells: a sorted CD56 or NKG2C T cell subset, CD4+ or CD8+ T cells, or bulk PBMC T cells (not recorded which). These TCRs come from a woman aged 45-59 years in good health.

The rearrangement joins TRBV3-1 to TRBJ2-1; TCRdb reports TRBD1, a call that lacks DNA to check it against. Looked up from germline, CDR1 is LGHDT and CDR2 is YNNKEL (reference sequence). The CDR3 is 17 amino acids. The CDR3 spells CASSQGVQGAQGDEQFF.

The CDR3 spells CASIGRTTNTGELFF. The V call is TRBV19, the J call TRBJ2-2; TCRdb's D gene call, TRBD1, goes unchecked for lack of DNA. The V gene's germline CDR1 is LNHDA and CDR2 SQIVND (reference sequence). This CDR3 contains 15 residues.

The genes are TRBV10-1 and TRBJ2-5. The V gene's germline CDR1 is WNHNN and CDR2 SYGVQD (reference sequence). The CDR3 totals 14 residues. The CDR3 here is CASSELRTQGTQYF.

The chain is built from TRBV6-2 or TRBV6-3 and TRBJ1-6; TCRdb's D call of TRBD1 is untestable without DNA. Germline values: CDR1 MNHEY, CDR2 SVGEGT. The CDR3 is made up of 16 amino acids. The CDR3 sequence is CASSYPTGQADSPLHF.

The chain carries TRBV24-1 and TRBJ2-4; absent DNA, TCRdb's TRBD2 call cannot be checked. The CDR3 is 15 amino acids. In germline, CDR1 is KGHDR, CDR2 SFDVKD. CDR3 residues: CATSAGTLAKNIQYF.

V gene TRBV5-6 combines with J gene TRBJ2-1; there is no DNA to check the TCRdb D call of TRBD2. Germline values: CDR1 SGHDT, CDR2 YYEEEE. The CDR3 extends over 18 amino acids. This CDR3 reads CASSLFAIAGVSYNEQFF.

V gene TRBV15 combines with J gene TRBJ2-1; TCRdb reports TRBD2, a call that lacks DNA to check it against. CDR3 size: 12 residues. Germline-derived CDR1 and CDR2 are LNHNV and YYDKDF (reference sequence). This CDR3 reads CATGLGYNEQFF.

The chain couples TRBV20-1 to TRBJ2-1. CDR3 size: 15 residues. Looked up from germline, CDR1 is DFQATT and CDR2 is SNEGSKA (reference sequence). The CDR3 sequence: CSASRAGALSNEQFF.

The gene calls are TRBV9 and TRBJ2-2; TCRdb reports TRBD2, a call that lacks DNA to check it against. CDR3 size: 20 residues. Per germline, CDR1 SGDLS and CDR2 YYNGEE. The CDR3 region is CASSVASTSGRGMGTGELFF.

The rearrangement links TRBV5-1 to TRBJ2-5; TCRdb's D call, TRBD1, is unchecked because there is no DNA. The CDR3 runs 15 residues. CDR1 and CDR2 from the germline V gene are SGHRS and YFSETQ. The CDR3: CASSLEWGRPETQYF.

The chain joins TRBV21-1 to TRBJ2-7; the D call from TCRdb, TRBD1, cannot be confirmed without DNA. TRBV21-1 is noted as a pseudogene. The CDR3 contains 16 residues. The CDR3 reads CASSGLVGQGPYEQYF.

This chain links TRBV7-6 with TRBJ2-1. The CDR3 loop spans 16 amino acids. The germline CDR1 and CDR2 sequences are SGHVS and FNYEAQ. The CDR3 loop reads CASSLLSGGSNNEQFF.

This chain uses TRBV7-2 with TRBJ2-3; TCRdb's D call, TRBD2, is unchecked because there is no DNA. This CDR3 region has 13 residues. CDR1 SGHTA and CDR2 FQGNSA come from the germline V gene. The CDR3 reads CASSLSGPQTQYF.

The rearrangement uses TRBV5-1 and TRBJ1-6. The germline gives CDR1 SGHRS, CDR2 YFSETQ. The CDR3 sequence is 14 residues long. This chain's CDR3 is CASSLFTEISPLHF.

The chain employs TRBV20-1 and TRBJ2-3; TCRdb picks TRBD1, but there is no DNA to check that call. Germline V gene data show CDR1 as DFQATT and CDR2 as SNEGSKA (reference sequence). The CDR3 has 14 residues. This CDR3 is CSASGRGIGETQYF.

This chain joins TRBV29-1 and TRBJ2-3; TCRdb calls TRBD1, which cannot be checked without DNA. The CDR3 is 13 amino acids. The germline V gene encodes CDR1 SQVTM and CDR2 ANQGSEA. The CDR3 reads CSVPQGYTDTQYF.